A single sample is the source of the 4 T cell receptor beta chains below, sequenced in a study of blood T cell repertoires in COVID-19. The table came from immunoSEQ multiplex PCR; TCRdb's copy has only in-frame clones and leaves some out. The repertoire has about 260,000 clones, over 80% of them found once; the top ten carry roughly 1.6%. Material for sequencing was peripheral blood. The receptors shown here come from a woman aged 40-49 years who had recovered from COVID-19.

J is TRBJ2-2 and V is TRBV2; 9 nucleotides line up with TRBD2. The CDR3 has 15 amino acids. The ends lost 6 bases at V and 3 bases at J; junction bases unmatched: 5. CDR1 is SNHLY and CDR2 is FYNNEI in the germline V gene. Written as DNA, the CDR3 is TGTGCCAGCAGAGCGCGGGGGGGCCACACCGGGGAGCTGTTTTTT. This translates into CASRARGGHTGELFF.

This chain joins TRBV27 and TRBJ2-7, with 8 nucleotides matching TRBD1. V lost 3 bases and J lost 0; bases outside the gene matches: 10. The CDR3 consists of 17 residues. Germline CDR1 is MNHEY and CDR2 is SMNVEV (reference sequence). Here the CDR3 DNA reads TGTGCCAGCAGTTTCTCCGGACAGGGAAGGGACTCCTACGAGCAGTACTTC. Translating it yields CASSFSGQGRDSYEQYF.

This rearrangement joins TRBV2 to TRBJ1-4; 8 bases agree with TRBD1. The V and J ends lost 3 bases and 7 bases, in that order; junction bases with no gene match: 4. The CDR3 is made up of 14 amino acids. CDR1 SNHLY and CDR2 FYNNEI come from the germline V gene. CDR3 in amino acids: CASSEGRGPEKLFF. In DNA, the CDR3 is TGTGCCAGCAGTGAGGGCAGGGGGCCTGAAAAACTGTTTTTT.

This chain connects TRBV2 to TRBJ2-5; D possibly corresponds to TRBD2 (6 bases). The germline V and J ends were trimmed by 3 bases and 4 bases, with 9 bases remaining between them. CDR1 and CDR2 (germline): SNHLY, FYNNEI. CDR3 length: 13 amino acids. As DNA, the CDR3 is TGTGCCAGCAGTGACCGGGGGACAGAGACCCAGTACTTC. Translation: CASSDRGTETQYF.